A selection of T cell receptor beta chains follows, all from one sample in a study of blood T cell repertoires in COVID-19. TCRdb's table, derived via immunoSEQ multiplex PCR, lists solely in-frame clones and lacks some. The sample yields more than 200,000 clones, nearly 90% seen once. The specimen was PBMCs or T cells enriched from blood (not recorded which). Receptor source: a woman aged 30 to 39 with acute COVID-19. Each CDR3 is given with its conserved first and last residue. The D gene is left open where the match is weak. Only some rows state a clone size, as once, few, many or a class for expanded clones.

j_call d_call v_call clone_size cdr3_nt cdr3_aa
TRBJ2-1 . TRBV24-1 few TGTGCCACCAGTGACCCCCCTTACAATGAGCAGTTCTTC CATSDPPYNEQFF
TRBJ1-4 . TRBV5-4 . TGTGCCAGCAGCTTGGGGGGGCGCAGTGAAAAACTGTTTTTT CASSLGGRSEKLFF
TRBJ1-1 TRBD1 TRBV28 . TGTGCCAGCAGTCCTCCCGGGACAGCCGTGGAGAACACTGAAGCTTTCTTT CASSPPGTAVENTEAFF
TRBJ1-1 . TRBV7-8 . TGTGCCAGCAGCCATCCACCGAGACATAACACTGAAGCTTTCTTT CASSHPPRHNTEAFF
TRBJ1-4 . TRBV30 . TGTGCCTGGAGCGTAGGGGGGGGGAATGAAAAACTGTTTTTT CAWSVGGGNEKLFF
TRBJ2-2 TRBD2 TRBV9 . TGTGCCAGCAGGGCCCGGGGGGGGAACACCGGGGAGCTGTTTTTT CASRARGGNTGELFF
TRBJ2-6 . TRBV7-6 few TGTGCCAGCAGCCGCCAGACAGGAAGCGTCTCTGGGGCCAACGTCCTGACTTTC CASSRQTGSVSGANVLTF
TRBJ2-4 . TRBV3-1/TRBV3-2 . TGTGCCAGCAGCCAACTCCTACAGGGAGCCAAAAACATTCAGTACTTC CASSQLLQGAKNIQYF
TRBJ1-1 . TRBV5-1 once TGCGCCAGCAGCTTGCTCCCGGGGAAATCTGAAGCTTTCTTT CASSLLPGKSEAFF
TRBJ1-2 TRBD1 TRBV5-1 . TGCGCCAGCAGCGCCCCGGAAAGACAGGGGCACAATTATGGCTACACCTTC CASSAPERQGHNYGYTF
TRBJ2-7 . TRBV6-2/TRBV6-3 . TGTGCCAGCAGTTACGAGTGGGTCCAGGGTTACGAGCAGTACTTC CASSYEWVQGYEQYF
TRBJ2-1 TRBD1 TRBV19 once TGTGCCAGTAGCGGCGGACAGGGAGTTTTCTCCTACAATGAGCAGTTCTTC CASSGGQGVFSYNEQFF
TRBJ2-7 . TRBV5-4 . TGTGCCAGCAGCCAGGAAGGTAGCTCCTACGAGCAGTACTTC CASSQEGSSYEQYF
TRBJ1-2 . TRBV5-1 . TGCGCCAGCAGCGCCGAATTGGGGGGATTCGACTATGGCTACACCTTC CASSAELGGFDYGYTF
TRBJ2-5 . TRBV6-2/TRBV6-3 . TGTGCCAGCAGTTGGAGACTCGCGGGGACTCGGGTGACCCAGTACTTC CASSWRLAGTRVTQYF
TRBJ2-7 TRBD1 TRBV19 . TGTGCCAGTAGTAACTCGGGACAGGGGATCGACGAGCAGTACTTC CASSNSGQGIDEQYF
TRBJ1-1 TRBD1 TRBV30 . TGTGCCTGGGCCCGACAGGGGGGACTCACTGAAGCTTTCTTT CAWARQGGLTEAFF
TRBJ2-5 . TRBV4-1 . TGCGCCAGCAGCCAAGTACGGGGGATCCAAGAGACCCAGTACTTC CASSQVRGIQETQYF
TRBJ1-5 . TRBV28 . TGTGCCAGCGGTGGGCTCGCAAGCAATCAGCCCCAGCATTTT CASGGLASNQPQHF
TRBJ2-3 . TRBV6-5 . TGTGCCAACCGCGGAGGGTTGTCGGCAGATACGCAGTATTTT CANRGGLSADTQYF
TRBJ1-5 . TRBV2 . TGTGCCAGCAGTGAAGTGGAGGGCCGGACCTTTAGCAATCAGCCCCAGCATTTT CASSEVEGRTFSNQPQHF
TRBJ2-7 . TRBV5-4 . TGTGCCAGCAGCTTGCAACATAGGACACCCTACGAGCAGTACTTC CASSLQHRTPYEQYF
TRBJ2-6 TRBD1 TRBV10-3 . TGTGCCATCAGTGAGTCACAGGGGATAAGGACTCTAGCCAACGTCCTGACTTTC CAISESQGIRTLANVLTF
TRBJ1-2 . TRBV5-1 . TGCGCCAGCAGCTTGGCCAGGGGAGGGAATAACTATGGCTACACCTTC CASSLARGGNNYGYTF
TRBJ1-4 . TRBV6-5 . TGTGGAAGCAGGGTCGGGAGAACTAATGAAAAACTGTTTTTT CGSRVGRTNEKLFF
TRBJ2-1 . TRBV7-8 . TGTGCCAGCAGTCCGACAGGACAAACTCACAATGAGCAGTTCTTC CASSPTGQTHNEQFF
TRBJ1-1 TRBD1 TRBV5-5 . TGTGCCAGCAGTATGGACAGGGGGCCCCGAGCTTTCTTT CASSMDRGPRAFF
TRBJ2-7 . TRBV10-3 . TGTGCCATCACCTCCTCGTATGGCTTCTACGAGCAGTACTTC CAITSSYGFYEQYF